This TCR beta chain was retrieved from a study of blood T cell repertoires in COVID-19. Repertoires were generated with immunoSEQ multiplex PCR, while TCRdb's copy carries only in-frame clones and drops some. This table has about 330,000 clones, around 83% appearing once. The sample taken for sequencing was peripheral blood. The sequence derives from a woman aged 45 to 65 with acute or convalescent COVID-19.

The CDR3 DNA sequence: TGCAGTGCTAGTAAGCCAGCGGAAGAGACCCAGTACTTC. Its translation is CSASKPAEETQYF. The chain has TRBV20-1 and TRBJ2-5; D might be TRBD2 (5 bases). The germline gives CDR1 DFQATT, CDR2 SNEGSKA (reference sequence). The V gene lost 3 bases and the J gene lost 3 bases, with 11 bases spanning the gap. The CDR3 runs to 13 residues.